Below, one TCR beta chain is given with its context. This record belongs to a study of cytomegalovirus exposure and HLA in healthy donors. The PCR had 60 Vbeta and 13 Jbeta primers. TCRdb's table, derived via immunoSEQ multiplex PCR, lists solely in-frame clones and lacks some. The record lists approximately 120,000 clones, of which the ten most abundant hold about 0.93%. Germline V gene lookup returns CDR1 SGHTA and CDR2 FQGNSA. CDR3 size: 16 residues. Trimming left V 1 base short and J 5 bases short, with 14 bases between. This sequence originates from a young man in good health and CMV-seronegative. V usage is TRBV7-2 and J usage is TRBJ2-2; D unclear. The sequencing input was PBMCs. CDR3 sequence: CASSLDLIVVTGELFF. The CDR3 DNA sequence: TGTGCCAGCAGCTTAGACCTAATTGTAGTGACCGGGGAGCTGTTTTTT.